A selection of T cell receptor beta chains follows, all from one sample in a study of blood T cell repertoires in COVID-19. Clones were read by immunoSEQ multiplex PCR, and TCRdb kept only the in-frame ones, dropping some. The table has approximately 75,000 clones, approximately 86% seen once. Sequenced input: peripheral blood. These receptors were taken from a man older than 75 with COVID-19, enrolled during active disease. Each CDR3 is given with its conserved first and last residue. D genes are given only for firm matches. Clone size is not always given. Where it is, it says once, few, many or a class for expanded clones.

v_call: TRBV10-3; clone_size: once; cdr3_length: 15; d_call: TRBD1; j_call: TRBJ2-7; cdr3_nt: TGTGCCATCAGTGACCGGACAGGGGGAGCCTACGAGCAGTACTTC; cdr3_aa: CAISDRTGGAYEQYF
v_call: TRBV11-2; clone_size: -; cdr3_length: 12; d_call: -; j_call: TRBJ2-1; cdr3_nt: TGTGCCAGCAGCTTCCGGACTGGGGAGCAGTTCTTC; cdr3_aa: CASSFRTGEQFF
v_call: TRBV7-9; clone_size: -; cdr3_length: 15; d_call: TRBD2; j_call: TRBJ2-1; cdr3_nt: TGTGCCAGCAGCTTAGAAGGCGGGGGGAGCAATGAGCAGTTCTTC; cdr3_aa: CASSLEGGGSNEQFF
v_call: TRBV5-5; clone_size: -; cdr3_length: 16; d_call: -; j_call: TRBJ1-5; cdr3_nt: TGTGCCAGCAGCTTGGCCCCGGGAGTGAGCAATCAGCCCCAGCATTTT; cdr3_aa: CASSLAPGVSNQPQHF
v_call: TRBV28; clone_size: -; cdr3_length: 16; d_call: TRBD1; j_call: TRBJ2-3; cdr3_nt: TGTGCCAGCAGCCATGGGACAGGCAGATCCACAGATACGCAGTATTTT; cdr3_aa: CASSHGTGRSTDTQYF
v_call: TRBV7-2; clone_size: few; cdr3_length: 14; d_call: -; j_call: TRBJ2-7; cdr3_nt: TGTGCCAGCAGCTATAGGACAGAAACCTACGAGCAGTACTTC; cdr3_aa: CASSYRTETYEQYF
v_call: TRBV3-1/TRBV3-2; clone_size: -; cdr3_length: 14; d_call: TRBD1; j_call: TRBJ1-2; cdr3_nt: TGTGCCAGCAGCCAAGATCTCAGGGGGAACGGCTACACCTTC; cdr3_aa: CASSQDLRGNGYTF
v_call: TRBV7-9; clone_size: -; cdr3_length: 13; d_call: -; j_call: TRBJ2-2; cdr3_nt: TGTGCCAGCAGCCCCACGGTCCCAGGGTTGTTGTTTTTT; cdr3_aa: CASSPTVPGLLFF
v_call: TRBV7-2; clone_size: -; cdr3_length: 19; d_call: TRBD2; j_call: TRBJ2-1; cdr3_nt: TGTGCCAGCAGCTCCCGGACTAGCGGGGGCCTATACTCCTACAATGAGCAGTTCTTC; cdr3_aa: CASSSRTSGGLYSYNEQFF
v_call: TRBV2; clone_size: -; cdr3_length: 14; d_call: -; j_call: TRBJ2-5; cdr3_nt: TGTGCCAGCAGTGCCTTCACAGGACAAGAGACCCAGTACTTC; cdr3_aa: CASSAFTGQETQYF
v_call: TRBV9; clone_size: -; cdr3_length: 18; d_call: TRBD1; j_call: TRBJ1-4; cdr3_nt: TGTGCCAGCAGCGTAGATCAGGGGGATGGACAGGGGCTGGAAAAACTGTTTTTT; cdr3_aa: CASSVDQGDGQGLEKLFF
v_call: TRBV9; clone_size: -; cdr3_length: 18; d_call: -; j_call: TRBJ1-3; cdr3_nt: TGTGCCAGCAGCGTAAGCCTTGCTGGGGGGAGCTCTGGAAACACCATATATTTT; cdr3_aa: CASSVSLAGGSSGNTIYF
v_call: TRBV19; clone_size: -; cdr3_length: 16; d_call: -; j_call: TRBJ1-5; cdr3_nt: TGTGCCAGTAGTATAGGAGAGGGCCCCCTAAATCAGCCCCAGCATTTT; cdr3_aa: CASSIGEGPLNQPQHF
v_call: TRBV6-5; clone_size: -; cdr3_length: 14; d_call: -; j_call: TRBJ2-2; cdr3_nt: TGTGCCAGCATAGGGACTCCGAACACCGGGGAGCTGTTTTTT; cdr3_aa: CASIGTPNTGELFF
v_call: TRBV5-1; clone_size: -; cdr3_length: 14; d_call: -; j_call: TRBJ2-5; cdr3_nt: TGCGCCAGCAGTTCAGGGGACGGTCAAGAGACCCAGTACTTC; cdr3_aa: CASSSGDGQETQYF
v_call: TRBV5-4; clone_size: -; cdr3_length: 14; d_call: TRBD1; j_call: TRBJ1-4; cdr3_nt: TGTGCCAGCAGCTTCACAGGGGGAGCTGAAAAACTGTTTTTT; cdr3_aa: CASSFTGGAEKLFF
v_call: TRBV6-5; clone_size: -; cdr3_length: 15; d_call: -; j_call: TRBJ1-4; cdr3_nt: TGTGCCAGCAGTCTGAACGGGGCAACTAATGAAAAACTGTTTTTT; cdr3_aa: CASSLNGATNEKLFF
v_call: TRBV24-1; clone_size: -; cdr3_length: 17; d_call: TRBD2; j_call: TRBJ2-1; cdr3_nt: TGTGCCACCAGTGATCCTACAGCGGGGGCAGCGTACAATGAGCAGTTCTTC; cdr3_aa: CATSDPTAGAAYNEQFF
v_call: TRBV5-1; clone_size: -; cdr3_length: 15; d_call: TRBD2; j_call: TRBJ2-2; cdr3_nt: TGCGCCAGCAGCGCGGGACTAGCGAATAGCGGGGAGCTGTTTTTT; cdr3_aa: CASSAGLANSGELFF
v_call: TRBV24-1; clone_size: -; cdr3_length: 17; d_call: -; j_call: TRBJ1-1; cdr3_nt: TGTGCCACCAGTGATGTAGCAGGAGGGGACTTGAACACTGAAGCTTTCTTT; cdr3_aa: CATSDVAGGDLNTEAFF
v_call: TRBV19; clone_size: -; cdr3_length: 11; d_call: -; j_call: TRBJ2-7; cdr3_nt: TGTGCCACCCTATGGGGGGACGAGCAGTACTTC; cdr3_aa: CATLWGDEQYF
v_call: TRBV28; clone_size: -; cdr3_length: 13; d_call: TRBD1; j_call: TRBJ1-1; cdr3_nt: TGTGCCAGCAGGACAGGGCCAAGCACTGAAGCTTTCTTT; cdr3_aa: CASRTGPSTEAFF
v_call: TRBV5-1; clone_size: -; cdr3_length: 16; d_call: TRBD1; j_call: TRBJ1-4; cdr3_nt: TGCGCCAGCAGCTCATCCGGGACAGCAACTAATGAAAAACTGTTTTTT; cdr3_aa: CASSSSGTATNEKLFF
v_call: TRBV27; clone_size: -; cdr3_length: 17; d_call: TRBD2; j_call: TRBJ2-3; cdr3_nt: TGTGCCAGCAGTTCCCAACTGAGCGGGACGAGCACAGATACGCAGTATTTT; cdr3_aa: CASSSQLSGTSTDTQYF
v_call: TRBV5-1; clone_size: -; cdr3_length: 15; d_call: TRBD1; j_call: TRBJ2-1; cdr3_nt: TGCGCCAGCAGCTTGGGACAGGGTGTCGACAATGAGCAGTTCTTC; cdr3_aa: CASSLGQGVDNEQFF
v_call: TRBV12-5; clone_size: -; cdr3_length: 11; d_call: -; j_call: TRBJ1-5; cdr3_nt: TGTGCTAGTGGTTATGAGGAGCCCCAGCATTTT; cdr3_aa: CASGYEEPQHF
v_call: TRBV19; clone_size: once; cdr3_length: 16; d_call: -; j_call: TRBJ1-6; cdr3_nt: TGTGCCAGTAGTATAGGGACCGGGAATAGAGGTTCACCCCTCCACTTT; cdr3_aa: CASSIGTGNRGSPLHF
v_call: TRBV5-6; clone_size: -; cdr3_length: 15; d_call: -; j_call: TRBJ1-5; cdr3_nt: TGTGCCAGCAGCCGCGATGCAGGGGGCAATCAGCCCCAGCATTTT; cdr3_aa: CASSRDAGGNQPQHF
v_call: TRBV5-1; clone_size: -; cdr3_length: 15; d_call: -; j_call: TRBJ2-3; cdr3_nt: TGCGCCAGCAGCTTGTTACCGCGGAGCACAGATACGCAGTATTTT; cdr3_aa: CASSLLPRSTDTQYF
v_call: TRBV3-1/TRBV3-2; clone_size: -; cdr3_length: 19; d_call: TRBD2; j_call: TRBJ2-1; cdr3_nt: TGTGCCAGCAGCCAAGAGTTTGAGGCGGGGGGGAGCTCCTACAATGAGCAGTTCTTC; cdr3_aa: CASSQEFEAGGSSYNEQFF
v_call: TRBV7-2; clone_size: -; cdr3_length: 15; d_call: -; j_call: TRBJ2-2; cdr3_nt: TGTGCCAGCAGCCAGGCGCGGGGAGACACCGGGGAGCTGTTTTTT; cdr3_aa: CASSQARGDTGELFF
v_call: TRBV28; clone_size: -; cdr3_length: 14; d_call: TRBD1; j_call: TRBJ1-5; cdr3_nt: TGTGCCAGCAGTTCAGGGGGCTCTGTTCAGCCCCAGCATTTT; cdr3_aa: CASSSGGSVQPQHF
v_call: TRBV27; clone_size: -; cdr3_length: 15; d_call: -; j_call: TRBJ1-2; cdr3_nt: TGTGCCAGCACTCTAATCGGAGGGGAGAACTATGGCTACACCTTC; cdr3_aa: CASTLIGGENYGYTF
v_call: TRBV5-1; clone_size: -; cdr3_length: 15; d_call: -; j_call: TRBJ2-1; cdr3_nt: TGCGCCAGCAGCTTGGAATCAGGGTCCTACAATGAGCAGTTCTTC; cdr3_aa: CASSLESGSYNEQFF
v_call: TRBV27; clone_size: -; cdr3_length: 13; d_call: -; j_call: TRBJ2-7; cdr3_nt: TGTGCCAGCAGTTTCGGGTCTACCTACGAGCAGTACTTC; cdr3_aa: CASSFGSTYEQYF
v_call: TRBV6-5; clone_size: -; cdr3_length: 12; d_call: -; j_call: TRBJ1-1; cdr3_nt: TGTGCCAGCAGATTCGGGGGATCTGAAGCTTTCTTT; cdr3_aa: CASRFGGSEAFF
v_call: TRBV3-1/TRBV3-2; clone_size: -; cdr3_length: 15; d_call: -; j_call: TRBJ1-5; cdr3_nt: TGTGCCAGCAGCCAAGATCTAACAGGGTCTCAGCCCCAGCATTTT; cdr3_aa: CASSQDLTGSQPQHF
v_call: TRBV28; clone_size: -; cdr3_length: 13; d_call: -; j_call: TRBJ2-7; cdr3_nt: TGTGCCAGCAGCCGACTGTGGAGCTACGAGCAGTACTTC; cdr3_aa: CASSRLWSYEQYF
v_call: TRBV4-1; clone_size: -; cdr3_length: 16; d_call: -; j_call: TRBJ1-3; cdr3_nt: TGCGCCAGCAGCCAAGAGGGACATAACTCTGGAAACACCATATATTTT; cdr3_aa: CASSQEGHNSGNTIYF
v_call: TRBV5-3; clone_size: -; cdr3_length: 17; d_call: -; j_call: TRBJ1-5; cdr3_nt: TGTGCCAGAAGCTTGGCCCGGGTCAACGGTGGCAATCAGCCCCAGCATTTT; cdr3_aa: CARSLARVNGGNQPQHF
v_call: TRBV4-2; clone_size: -; cdr3_length: 14; d_call: TRBD1; j_call: TRBJ1-2; cdr3_nt: TGTGCCAGCAGCCAAGCGGGACAGGGTAGCGGCTACACCTTC; cdr3_aa: CASSQAGQGSGYTF
v_call: TRBV19; clone_size: -; cdr3_length: 14; d_call: TRBD1; j_call: TRBJ2-2; cdr3_nt: TGTGCCAGTGGAGACAGGGTTCTCACCGGGGAGCTGTTTTTT; cdr3_aa: CASGDRVLTGELFF
v_call: TRBV5-8; clone_size: -; cdr3_length: 12; d_call: -; j_call: TRBJ2-7; cdr3_nt: TGTGCCAGCAGCCCGGAACTATACGAGCAGTACTTC; cdr3_aa: CASSPELYEQYF
v_call: TRBV7-7; clone_size: -; cdr3_length: 16; d_call: -; j_call: TRBJ2-6; cdr3_nt: TGTGCCAGCAGCCCCCAACGGAGATCTGGGGCCAACGTCCTGACTTTC; cdr3_aa: CASSPQRRSGANVLTF
v_call: TRBV12-5; clone_size: -; cdr3_length: 15; d_call: -; j_call: TRBJ2-1; cdr3_nt: TGTGCTAGTGCCCCCTTGGGGCTAGCGAACGGTGAGCAGTTCTTC; cdr3_aa: CASAPLGLANGEQFF
v_call: TRBV2; clone_size: once; cdr3_length: 14; d_call: -; j_call: TRBJ2-2; cdr3_nt: TGTGCCAGCAGTGAAAGCAGGGGCACCGGGGAGCTGTTTTTT; cdr3_aa: CASSESRGTGELFF
v_call: TRBV7-2; clone_size: -; cdr3_length: 15; d_call: TRBD2; j_call: TRBJ2-5; cdr3_nt: TGTGCCAGCAGCCCTACTAGCGGGGAACAAGAGACCCAGTACTTC; cdr3_aa: CASSPTSGEQETQYF
v_call: TRBV19; clone_size: few; cdr3_length: 13; d_call: -; j_call: TRBJ1-1; cdr3_nt: TGTGCCAGTAGTACATATCGCGGGGCCGGGGCTTTCTTT; cdr3_aa: CASSTYRGAGAFF
v_call: TRBV5-5; clone_size: -; cdr3_length: 18; d_call: TRBD2; j_call: TRBJ2-3; cdr3_nt: TGTGCCAGCAGCTTGGTCCCTAGCGGGGGGGCAGACGCAGATACGCAGTATTTT; cdr3_aa: CASSLVPSGGADADTQYF
v_call: TRBV5-1; clone_size: -; cdr3_length: 14; d_call: TRBD1; j_call: TRBJ1-4; cdr3_nt: TGCGCCAGCAGCGGTGGGACAGGGCCTGAAAAACTGTTTTTT; cdr3_aa: CASSGGTGPEKLFF
v_call: TRBV9; clone_size: once; cdr3_length: 15; d_call: TRBD1; j_call: TRBJ1-1; cdr3_nt: TGTGCCAGCAGCGTAGCAGCGACAGGGATCACTGAAGCTTTCTTT; cdr3_aa: CASSVAATGITEAFF
v_call: TRBV7-2; clone_size: -; cdr3_length: 15; d_call: -; j_call: TRBJ1-5; cdr3_nt: TGTGCCAGCAGCTTAGACGGGGGGATCAATCAGCCCCAGCATTTT; cdr3_aa: CASSLDGGINQPQHF
v_call: TRBV29-1; clone_size: -; cdr3_length: 13; d_call: TRBD1; j_call: TRBJ1-2; cdr3_nt: TGCAGCGCCTACTATGACAGGGACTATGGCTACACCTTC; cdr3_aa: CSAYYDRDYGYTF
v_call: TRBV28; clone_size: once; cdr3_length: 17; d_call: TRBD1; j_call: TRBJ1-4; cdr3_nt: TGTGCCAGCAGTTTAAGTACATGGGACAGGGGCAATGAAAAACTGTTTTTT; cdr3_aa: CASSLSTWDRGNEKLFF
v_call: TRBV6-5; clone_size: -; cdr3_length: 14; d_call: -; j_call: TRBJ1-2; cdr3_nt: TGTGCCAGCAGTTACGGGAGGGGCTTAGGTGGCTACACCTTC; cdr3_aa: CASSYGRGLGGYTF
v_call: TRBV11-3; clone_size: -; cdr3_length: 17; d_call: TRBD2; j_call: TRBJ2-3; cdr3_nt: TGTGCCAGCAGCTTAGGTTCCGCACTAGCGGGCCCAGATACGCAGTATTTT; cdr3_aa: CASSLGSALAGPDTQYF
v_call: TRBV19; clone_size: -; cdr3_length: 15; d_call: TRBD1; j_call: TRBJ2-7; cdr3_nt: TGTGCCAGTAGTACGACAGGGGTGGGCTCCTACGAGCAGTACTTC; cdr3_aa: CASSTTGVGSYEQYF
v_call: TRBV19; clone_size: -; cdr3_length: 15; d_call: TRBD1; j_call: TRBJ1-6; cdr3_nt: TGTGCCAGTAGTATCAGGGACAGGCCAAATTCACCCCTCCACTTT; cdr3_aa: CASSIRDRPNSPLHF
v_call: TRBV18; clone_size: once; cdr3_length: 15; d_call: -; j_call: TRBJ2-7; cdr3_nt: TGTGCCAGCTCACCTTATGTGGCAGGGAACCACGAGCAGTACTTC; cdr3_aa: CASSPYVAGNHEQYF
v_call: TRBV12-5; clone_size: -; cdr3_length: 13; d_call: TRBD1; j_call: TRBJ1-5; cdr3_nt: TGTGCTAGTGCAGGGGGCCTCAATCAGCCCCAGCATTTT; cdr3_aa: CASAGGLNQPQHF